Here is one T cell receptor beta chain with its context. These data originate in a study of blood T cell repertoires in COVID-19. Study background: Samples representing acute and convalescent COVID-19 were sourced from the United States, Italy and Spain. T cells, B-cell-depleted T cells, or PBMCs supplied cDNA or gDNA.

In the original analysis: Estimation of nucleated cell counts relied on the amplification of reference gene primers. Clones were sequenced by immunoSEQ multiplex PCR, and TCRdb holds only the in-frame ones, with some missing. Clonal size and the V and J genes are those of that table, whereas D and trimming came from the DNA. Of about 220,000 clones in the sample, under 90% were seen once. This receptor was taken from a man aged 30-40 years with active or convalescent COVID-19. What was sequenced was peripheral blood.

DNA for the CDR3: TGCAGTGCTAGAGAGTGGCGGGGGGTCTATTTT. It yields the protein CSAREWRGVYF. This chain connects TRBV20-1 to TRBJ2-3; 8 bases fit TRBD2. From germline, CDR1 is DFQATT and CDR2 SNEGSKA (reference sequence). V shed 0 bases and J 15 bases; nucleotides not matched to a gene: 5. The CDR3 covers 11 residues.